This TCR beta chain was captured by sequencing in a study of metastatic and nonmetastatic thyroid tumors. The table lists this clone with many counts. Its antigen is as yet unknown. Germline V gene lookup returns CDR1 SGHRS and CDR2 YFSETQ. The CDR3 has 14 amino acids. The V and J ends lost 2 bases and 8 bases respectively, with 14 bases between them. TCRdb reanalyzed the PCR reads with MiXCR. Altogether some 84,000 clones are present, less than 10% being singletons, with the ten largest covering around 8.8%. Thyroid surgery was preceded by no treatment in any patient. Overall study results and limits: Across blood and tumor, TCR beta diversity in malignant thyroid tumors was reportedly significantly higher than in benign nodules.

The clonotype originates from a female donor with papillary thyroid cancer or a benign thyroid nodule (not recorded which). Some clones in this sample may be carry-over from other donors' samples. Sequencing was done on a sample of blood. The rearrangement links TRBV5-1 to TRBJ2-1, with a possible D match to TRBD2 (5 bases). This CDR3 reads CASSFFTRDHEQFF. The CDR3, as DNA: TGCGCCAGCAGCTTCTTCACTAGAGACCATGAGCAGTTCTTC. Supplemented by reference TRBV5-1 and TRBJ2-1, the full variable domain reads KAGVTQTPRYLIKTRGQQVTLSCSPISGHRSVSWYQQTPGQGLQFLFEYFSETQRNKGNFPGRFSGRQFSNSRSEMNVSTLELGDSALYLCASSFFTRDHEQFFGPGTRLTVL.